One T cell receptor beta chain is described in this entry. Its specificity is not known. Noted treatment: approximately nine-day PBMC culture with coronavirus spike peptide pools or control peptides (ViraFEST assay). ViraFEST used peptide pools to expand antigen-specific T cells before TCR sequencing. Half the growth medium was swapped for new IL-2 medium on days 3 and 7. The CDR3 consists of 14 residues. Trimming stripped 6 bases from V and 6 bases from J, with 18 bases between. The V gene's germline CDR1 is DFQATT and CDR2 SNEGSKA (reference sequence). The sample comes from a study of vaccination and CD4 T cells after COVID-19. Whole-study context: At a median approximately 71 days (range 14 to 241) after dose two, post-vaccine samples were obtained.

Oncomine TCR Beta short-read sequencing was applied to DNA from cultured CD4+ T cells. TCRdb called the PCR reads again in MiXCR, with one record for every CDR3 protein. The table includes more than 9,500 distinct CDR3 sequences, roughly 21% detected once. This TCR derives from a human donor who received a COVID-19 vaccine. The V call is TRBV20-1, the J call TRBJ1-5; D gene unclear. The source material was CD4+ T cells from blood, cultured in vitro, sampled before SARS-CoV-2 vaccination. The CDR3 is CSAQKRVDGQPQHF. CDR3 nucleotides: TGCAGTGCCCAGAAGAGGGTCGACGGTCAGCCCCAGCATTTT.